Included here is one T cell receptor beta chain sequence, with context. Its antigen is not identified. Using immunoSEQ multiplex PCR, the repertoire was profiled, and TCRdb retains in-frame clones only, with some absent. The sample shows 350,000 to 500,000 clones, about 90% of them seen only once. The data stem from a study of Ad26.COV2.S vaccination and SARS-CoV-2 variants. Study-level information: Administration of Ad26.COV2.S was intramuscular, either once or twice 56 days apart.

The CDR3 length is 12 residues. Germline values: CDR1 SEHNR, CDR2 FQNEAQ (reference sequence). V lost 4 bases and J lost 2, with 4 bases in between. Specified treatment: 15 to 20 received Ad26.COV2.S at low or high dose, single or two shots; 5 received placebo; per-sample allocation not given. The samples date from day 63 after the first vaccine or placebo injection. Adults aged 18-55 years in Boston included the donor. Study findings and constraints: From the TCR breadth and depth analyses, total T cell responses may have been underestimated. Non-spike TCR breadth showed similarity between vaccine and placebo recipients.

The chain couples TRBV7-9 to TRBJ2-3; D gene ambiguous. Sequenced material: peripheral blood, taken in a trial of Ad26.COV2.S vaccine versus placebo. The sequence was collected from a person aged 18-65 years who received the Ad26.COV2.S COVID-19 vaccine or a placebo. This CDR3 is CASSSNTDTQYF. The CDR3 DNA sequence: TGTGCCAGCAGCTCGAACACAGATACGCAGTATTTT.